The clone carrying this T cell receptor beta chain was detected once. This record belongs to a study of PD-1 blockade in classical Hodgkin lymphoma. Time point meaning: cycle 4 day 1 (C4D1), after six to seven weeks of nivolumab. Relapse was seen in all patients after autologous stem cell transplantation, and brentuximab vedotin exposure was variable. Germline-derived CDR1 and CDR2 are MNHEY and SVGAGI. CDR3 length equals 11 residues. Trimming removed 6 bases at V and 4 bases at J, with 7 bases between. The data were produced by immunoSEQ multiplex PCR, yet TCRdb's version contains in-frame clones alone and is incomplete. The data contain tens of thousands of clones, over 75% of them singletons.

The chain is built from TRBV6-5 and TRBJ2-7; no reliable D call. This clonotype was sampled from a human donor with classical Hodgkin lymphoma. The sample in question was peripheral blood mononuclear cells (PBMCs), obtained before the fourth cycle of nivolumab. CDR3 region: CASSKLYEQYF. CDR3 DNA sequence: TGTGCCAGCAGCAAGCTGTACGAGCAGTACTTC.